This T cell receptor (beta chain) is from a study of CD8+ T cells in alopecia areata. A remark on this clone: The antigen is unknown.

Study conclusions and caveats: TCR sharing across patients was less clear than in mice, possibly HLA-related. For lesional scalp, especially alopecia totalis/universalis, clonality was higher than in normal scalp.

Once RNA had been extracted, it was reverse transcribed into cDNA to act as the sequencing template. Assay: immunoSEQ multiplex PCR; the TCRdb copy retains only in-frame clones and omits some. The sample holds about 98,000 clones, nearly 45% seen once. As part of sample collection, lesional scalp punch biopsies and peripheral blood were taken from alopecia areata patients. The length of the CDR3 is 14 residues. The J segment lost 2 bases and the V segment lost 2 bases, leaving 3 bases of the junction unmatched. Germline lookup yields CDR1 MDHEN and CDR2 SYDVKM. The sample was CD4+ T cells sorted from blood. The clonotype originates from a human donor with alopecia areata. V and J are TRBV28 and TRBJ2-7, with TRBD1 matching 7 bases. Here the CDR3 DNA reads TGTGCCAGCAGTTTAAGACAGGGAACCTACGAGCAGTACTTC. Protein product: CASSLRQGTYEQYF.